The rows below give T cell receptor beta chains drawn from one sample of a study of long-term antiretroviral therapy in people with HIV. TCRdb's table, derived via immunoSEQ multiplex PCR, lists solely in-frame clones and lacks some. The sample lists around 20,000 clones; around 86% were seen once. Source: unsorted PBMCs, taken 0.2 years before starting antiretroviral therapy. Receptors were obtained from a man between 18 and 29 years old with HIV. Both conserved end residues are part of each CDR3. The D gene is left open where the match is weak. Expanded clones get a size class; other rows say once, few or many, or leave the size out.

j_gene	v_gene	d_gene	abundance	len	CDR3aa	CDR3nt
TRBJ2-6	TRBV27	NA	NA	18	CASSLSVGMGAGANVLTF	TGTGCCAGCAGTTTATCGGTAGGGATGGGTGCTGGGGCCAACGTCCTGACTTTC
TRBJ1-2	TRBV14	TRBD1	once	14	CASSYRDSTYGYTF	TGTGCCAGCAGCTACCGGGACAGTACCTATGGCTACACCTTC
TRBJ2-1	TRBV7-9	TRBD1	NA	16	CASSLGTGLSYNEQFF	TGTGCCAGCAGCTTAGGGACAGGGTTGTCCTACAATGAGCAGTTCTTC
TRBJ2-7	TRBV27	NA	NA	13	CASSLKGTYEQYF	TGTGCCAGCAGTTTAAAGGGAACCTACGAGCAGTACTTC
TRBJ1-1	TRBV4-1	NA	NA	13	CASSPSGGTEAFF	TGCGCCAGCAGCCCAAGCGGGGGCACTGAAGCTTTCTTT
TRBJ2-3	TRBV9	NA	NA	15	CASSVARVSTDTQYF	TGTGCCAGCAGCGTAGCGAGAGTTAGCACAGATACGCAGTATTTT
TRBJ2-1	TRBV11-1	NA	NA	12	CASSLVIGEQFF	TGTGCCAGCAGCTTGGTTATAGGTGAGCAGTTCTTC
TRBJ2-7	TRBV4-1	TRBD2	once	14	CASTAGLAGREQYF	TGCGCCAGCACGGCGGGACTAGCGGGCCGAGAGCAGTACTTC
TRBJ2-2	TRBV11-2	TRBD1	once	17	CASTLPHGGQGTGELFF	TGTGCCAGCACCCTACCCCACGGGGGACAGGGGACCGGGGAGCTGTTTTTT
TRBJ1-6	TRBV30	NA	NA	13	CAWSGTFRSPLHF	TGTGCCTGGAGCGGGACATTTCGGTCACCCCTCCACTTT
TRBJ2-1	TRBV6-5	NA	NA	15	CASSYSVGRYNEQFF	TGTGCCAGCAGTTACTCTGTGGGAAGATACAATGAGCAGTTCTTC
TRBJ1-2	TRBV18	NA	NA	15	CASSPRGPRNYGYTF	TGTGCCAGCTCACCAAGAGGTCCCAGGAACTATGGCTACACCTTC
TRBJ1-3	TRBV5-5	NA	NA	19	CASSLLVSQGQYSGNTIYF	TGTGCCAGCAGCCTATTAGTCTCCCAAGGACAGTACTCTGGAAACACCATATATTTT
TRBJ2-1	TRBV11-2	NA	NA	16	CASSPRGQAAGNEQFF	TGTGCCAGCAGCCCTAGGGGACAGGCAGCGGGGAATGAGCAGTTCTTC
TRBJ1-5	TRBV7-8	NA	NA	16	CASSFTLGDIYQPQHF	TGTGCCAGCAGCTTCACCTTGGGGGACATCTATCAGCCCCAGCATTTT
TRBJ1-1	TRBV9	TRBD1	NA	17	CASSAVQDRGPNTEAFF	TGTGCCAGCAGCGCCGTACAGGACAGGGGCCCGAACACTGAAGCTTTCTTT
TRBJ1-3	TRBV6-5	NA	NA	13	CASSYGTSNTIYF	TGTGCCAGCAGTTACGGAACCTCCAACACCATATATTTT
TRBJ2-2	TRBV25-1	TRBD1	NA	15	CASSVRQGAGGELFF	TGTGCCAGCAGTGTTCGACAGGGTGCTGGCGGGGAGCTGTTTTTT
TRBJ2-1	TRBV11-2	TRBD2	NA	16	CASSLSSSGSYNEQFF	TGTGCCAGCAGCTTATCGTCTAGCGGCTCCTACAATGAGCAGTTCTTC
TRBJ1-4	TRBV30	TRBD1	NA	14	CAWNGGQLNEKLFF	TGTGCCTGGAACGGGGGACAGCTGAATGAAAAACTGTTTTTT
TRBJ2-4	TRBV5-1	NA	once	13	CASGDLAKNIQYF	TGCGCCAGTGGGGATTTAGCCAAAAACATTCAGTACTTC
TRBJ2-5	TRBV4-2	NA	few	14	CASSQEGKEETQYF	TGTGCCAGCAGCCAAGAGGGGAAGGAAGAGACCCAGTACTTC
TRBJ2-7	TRBV6-1	TRBD1	NA	16	CASSGFWTGGMYEQYF	TGTGCCAGCAGTGGTTTCTGGACAGGGGGCATGTACGAGCAGTACTTC
TRBJ1-2	TRBV18	NA	NA	15	CASSPSVAPNYGYTF	TGTGCCAGCTCACCTTCGGTGGCCCCTAACTATGGCTACACCTTC
TRBJ1-1	TRBV7-2	NA	NA	16	CASSPPTPGRSTEAFF	TGTGCCAGCAGCCCCCCGACCCCGGGACGTAGCACTGAAGCTTTCTTT
TRBJ2-3	TRBV29-1	NA	NA	15	CSVEIGASPTDTQYF	TGCAGCGTTGAGATAGGGGCCTCCCCAACAGATACGCAGTATTTT
TRBJ1-5	TRBV4-1	NA	NA	13	CASSQEGSQPQHF	TGCGCCAGCAGCCAAGAAGGGTCTCAGCCCCAGCATTTT
TRBJ2-7	TRBV11-2	NA	NA	14	CASTLRQAGPEQYF	TGTGCCAGCACCTTGAGGCAGGCGGGGCCCGAGCAGTACTTC
TRBJ1-3	TRBV5-1	NA	NA	15	CASSGEAWDDNTIYF	TGCGCCAGCTCGGGGGAAGCCTGGGACGACAACACCATATATTTT
TRBJ2-7	TRBV9	NA	NA	13	CASSVGAAYEQYF	TGTGCCAGCAGCGTAGGGGCCGCCTACGAGCAGTACTTC
TRBJ2-5	TRBV6-6	TRBD1	NA	13	CASSTGGKGTQYF	TGTGCCAGCAGTACAGGGGGCAAGGGGACCCAGTACTTC
TRBJ2-1	TRBV9	TRBD2	NA	17	CASSGHYLAGGTDEQFF	TGTGCCAGCAGCGGCCACTACCTAGCGGGGGGGACCGATGAGCAGTTCTTC
TRBJ2-3	TRBV7-2	NA	NA	14	CASSYNPAGDTQYF	TGTGCCAGCAGCTATAATCCGGCGGGAGATACGCAGTATTTT
TRBJ2-2	TRBV4-2	NA	NA	14	CASSHTQGIGELFF	TGTGCCAGCAGCCATACACAGGGAATCGGGGAGCTGTTTTTT
TRBJ2-5	TRBV2	TRBD2	few	14	CASSDGGGVETQYF	TGTGCCAGCAGTGATGGGGGAGGGGTGGAGACCCAGTACTTC
TRBJ2-2	TRBV5-1	NA	NA	15	CASSMRQSGAGELFF	TGCGCCAGCAGTATGAGGCAGTCCGGGGCCGGGGAGCTGTTTTTT
TRBJ2-7	TRBV7-2	NA	NA	13	CASSSPARYEQYF	TGTGCCAGCAGCTCACCCGCTCGGTACGAGCAGTACTTC
TRBJ2-3	TRBV9	NA	NA	15	CASSQVGGPPDTQYF	TGTGCCAGCAGCCAAGTCGGCGGTCCTCCAGATACGCAGTATTTT
TRBJ1-1	TRBV25-1	TRBD1	NA	15	CASSEVTGVNTEAFF	TGTGCCAGCAGTGAGGTAACAGGGGTGAACACTGAAGCTTTCTTT